A selection of T cell receptor beta chains follows, all from one sample in a study of T cells after posttransplantation cyclophosphamide. Clones were sequenced by immunoSEQ multiplex PCR, and TCRdb holds only the in-frame ones, with some missing. Listed for the sample are about 40,000 clones, none seen a single time. The sequencing input was PBMCs. All receptors come from a woman in her fifties or sixties in good health and a related stem cell transplant donor. Each CDR3 is given with its conserved first and last residue. The D gene is left open where the match is weak. The listing skips clone size in some rows; elsewhere it reads once, few, many or a size class.

D gene,V gene,J gene,clone size,CDR3 protein,CDR3 DNA
TRBD2,TRBV9,TRBJ2-2,many,CASSVTGGGTGELFF,TGTGCCAGCAGCGTAACGGGGGGGGGCACCGGGGAGCTGTTTTTT
.,TRBV27,TRBJ1-6,many,CASAPGRSNNSPLHF,TGTGCCAGCGCTCCGGGGAGGAGCAATAATTCACCCCTCCACTTT
.,TRBV14,TRBJ2-3,many,CASSQHLIGRGFTDTQYF,TGTGCCAGCAGCCAACACTTAATAGGAAGGGGCTTCACAGATACGCAGTATTTT
TRBD2,TRBV4-1,TRBJ2-2,many,CASASWGRGGTNTGELFF,TGCGCCAGCGCCTCTTGGGGGCGGGGGGGCACGAACACCGGGGAGCTGTTTTTT
.,TRBV14,TRBJ1-1,many,CASSLGQLNTEAFF,TGTGCCAGCAGCCTCGGACAGCTGAACACTGAAGCTTTCTTT
.,TRBV21-1,TRBJ1-2,many,CASSNLRDRAYGYTF,TGTGCCAGCAGCAATCTCCGGGACAGGGCCTATGGCTACACCTTC
.,TRBV6-5,TRBJ1-1,few,CASDTWDTEAFF,TGTGCCAGCGACACTTGGGACACTGAAGCTTTCTTT
.,TRBV5-6,TRBJ1-2,many,CASSSPNHPGNGYTF,TGTGCCAGCAGCTCTCCGAACCATCCAGGGAATGGCTACACCTTC
.,TRBV6-4,TRBJ2-1,many,CASSDSSHEQFF,TGTGCCAGCAGTGACTCGAGTCATGAGCAGTTCTTC
.,TRBV2,TRBJ1-5,many,CASRRLGDGNQPQHF,TGTGCCAGCAGACGCTTAGGGGATGGCAATCAGCCCCAGCATTTT
TRBD1,TRBV5-1,TRBJ1-3,many,CASSSGTGLATIYF,TGCGCCAGCAGTTCCGGGACAGGCCTTGCAACCATATATTTT
TRBD1,TRBV7-9,TRBJ2-7,many,CASSFTGTGSYEQYF,TGTGCCAGCAGCTTCACCGGGACAGGCTCCTACGAGCAGTACTTC
TRBD1,TRBV7-9,TRBJ1-1,many,CASSLGQGGLNTEAFF,TGTGCCAGCAGCTTAGGACAGGGGGGACTGAACACTGAAGCTTTCTTT
TRBD1,TRBV5-6,TRBJ2-2,many,CASSFRDRGTGELFF,TGTGCCAGCAGCTTCCGGGACAGGGGGACCGGGGAGCTGTTTTTT
.,TRBV5-6,TRBJ2-5,many,CASSPQGQETQYF,TGTGCCAGCAGCCCACAGGGACAAGAGACCCAGTACTTC
.,TRBV5-1,TRBJ2-5,many,CASRTGVEETQYF,TGCGCCAGCAGGACGGGGGTGGAAGAGACCCAGTACTTC
.,TRBV7-3,TRBJ1-2,many,CASSQMATTDSYGYTF,TGTGCCAGCAGCCAAATGGCGACGACAGATTCCTATGGCTACACCTTC
TRBD2,TRBV19,TRBJ2-1,many,CASHTSGGRHNEQFF,TGTGCCAGCCATACTAGCGGGGGGCGGCACAATGAGCAGTTCTTC
.,TRBV7-2,TRBJ1-1,many,CASSLSSRVNTEAFF,TGTGCCAGCAGCTTGTCGTCCAGGGTGAACACTGAAGCTTTCTTT
TRBD2,TRBV11-2,TRBJ2-5,many,CASSSGLAGSRGTQYF,TGTGCCAGCAGCTCCGGACTAGCGGGGTCCCGGGGGACCCAGTACTTC
.,TRBV5-5,TRBJ2-3,many,CASSPGRTSTDTQYF,TGTGCCAGCAGCCCAGGACGGACTAGCACAGATACGCAGTATTTT
.,TRBV7-3,TRBJ2-3,many,CASSLTGHPTDTQYF,TGTGCCAGCAGCTTAACTGGGCATCCCACAGATACGCAGTATTTT
TRBD1,TRBV7-9,TRBJ2-7,many,CASSFAGQEYEQYF,TGTGCCAGCAGCTTCGCCGGACAGGAGTACGAGCAGTACTTC
.,TRBV2,TRBJ1-5,many,CASSEWTLSNQPQHF,TGTGCCAGCAGTGAATGGACACTTAGCAATCAGCCCCAGCATTTT
TRBD1,TRBV7-9,TRBJ1-6,many,CASSLGQGATDSPLHF,TGTGCCAGCAGCTTAGGACAGGGGGCGACCGATTCACCCCTCCACTTT
TRBD2,TRBV18,TRBJ2-2,many,CASSPSPGGLTGELFF,TGTGCCAGCTCCCCCTCTCCGGGGGGGCTCACCGGGGAGCTGTTTTTT
.,TRBV5-6,TRBJ1-5,many,CASSPGGGPQHF,TGTGCCAGCAGCCCTGGTGGCGGTCCCCAGCATTTT
TRBD2,TRBV7-2,TRBJ2-7,many,CASSLVSTGGHEQYF,TGTGCCAGCAGCTTAGTTTCTACGGGAGGCCACGAGCAGTACTTC
TRBD1,TRBV5-1,TRBJ2-1,many,CASSLASILDRTYNEQFF,TGCGCCAGCAGCTTGGCCTCGATCCTGGACAGGACCTACAATGAGCAGTTCTTC
.,TRBV14,TRBJ1-1,few,CASSQECGGGAEAFF,TGTGCCAGCAGCCAAGAATGCGGGGGGGGAGCTGAAGCTTTCTTT
.,TRBV4-1,TRBJ1-5,.,CASSHLPKGVKQPQHF,TGCGCCAGCAGCCATCTGCCGAAGGGGGTGAAGCAGCCCCAGCATTTT
.,TRBV7-8,TRBJ1-1,many,CASSRVLNTEAFF,TGTGCCAGCAGCCGGGTCTTGAACACTGAAGCTTTCTTT
TRBD1,TRBV5-1,TRBJ2-6,many,CASSLTGAGANVLTF,TGCGCCAGCAGCTTAACAGGGGCCGGGGCCAACGTCCTGACTTTC
.,TRBV5-5,TRBJ2-7,many,CASSSTLGEAQYF,TGTGCCAGCAGCTCCACCCTGGGGGAGGCGCAGTACTTC
.,TRBV6-6,TRBJ1-2,many,CASSYLRGKDPYGYTF,TGTGCCAGCAGTTACTTGCGGGGGAAGGACCCCTATGGCTACACCTTC
.,TRBV27,TRBJ1-2,many,CASSTQGANYGYTF,TGTGCCAGCAGTACACAGGGTGCCAACTATGGCTACACCTTC
.,TRBV12-5,TRBJ1-5,many,CASGLVPGGVQPQHF,TGTGCTAGTGGTTTGGTTCCCGGGGGGGTACAGCCCCAGCATTTT
.,TRBV30,TRBJ1-3,many,CAWSPLDRGRNTIYF,TGTGCCTGGAGTCCCCTAGATAGGGGTAGAAACACCATATATTTT
.,TRBV5-6,TRBJ1-3,many,CASSLVAGNTIYF,TGTGCCAGCAGCTTGGTTGCGGGAAACACCATATATTTT
.,TRBV7-3,TRBJ1-1,many,CASSSDRNTEAFF,TGTGCCAGCAGCTCGGACAGGAACACTGAAGCTTTCTTT
.,TRBV4-2,TRBJ1-2,many,CASSQDGGNYGYTF,TGTGCCAGCAGCCAAGATGGGGGCAACTATGGCTACACCTTC
TRBD2,TRBV18,TRBJ2-3,many,CASSHSSGRGDTQYF,TGTGCCAGCTCCCACTCTAGCGGGAGGGGAGATACGCAGTATTTT
.,TRBV6-1,TRBJ1-1,many,CASSLDSYGTEAFF,TGTGCCAGCAGTTTGGACTCATATGGCACTGAAGCTTTCTTT
TRBD1,TRBV11-2,TRBJ2-2,many,CASRGTGRMNTGELFF,TGTGCCAGCAGGGGGACAGGGAGAATGAACACCGGGGAGCTGTTTTTT
.,TRBV28,TRBJ2-1,many,CASRAGNSYNEQFF,TGTGCCAGCAGGGCCGGGAACAGTTACAATGAGCAGTTCTTC
.,TRBV10-1,TRBJ2-7,many,CASSDDSITYEQYF,TGCGCCAGCAGTGACGACAGTATCACCTACGAGCAGTACTTC
TRBD1,TRBV27,TRBJ1-2,many,CASSKNSRGQGYTF,TGTGCCAGCAGCAAAAACTCCAGGGGGCAAGGCTACACCTTC
TRBD1,TRBV25-1,TRBJ2-7,many,CASSEHPGTGRYEQYF,TGTGCCAGCAGTGAACATCCCGGGACAGGGCGCTACGAGCAGTACTTC
.,TRBV5-1,TRBJ1-3,many,CASSLDPGSGNTIYF,TGCGCCAGCAGCTTGGACCCAGGCTCTGGAAACACCATATATTTT
.,TRBV9,TRBJ1-2,many,CASISGNGYTF,TGTGCCAGCATCTCGGGAAATGGCTACACCTTC
.,TRBV11-2,TRBJ1-4,many,CASSPSHGGGEKLFF,TGTGCCAGCAGCCCGAGCCATGGGGGGGGCGAAAAACTGTTTTTT
.,TRBV25-1,TRBJ2-3,many,CASSELGGSSDTQYF,TGTGCCAGCAGTGAATTAGGGGGTAGCTCAGATACGCAGTATTTT
TRBD1,TRBV27,TRBJ2-7,few,CASSLRGQYRYEQYF,TGTGCCAGCAGTCTCCGGGGACAGTACCGCTACGAGCAGTACTTC
.,TRBV14,TRBJ2-3,few,CASSQSARLRQHTDTQYF,TGTGCCAGCAGCCAATCAGCCAGGCTTAGGCAGCACACAGATACGCAGTATTTT
TRBD1,TRBV5-1,TRBJ2-5,many,CASSPWTGEGETQYF,TGCGCCAGCAGCCCGTGGACAGGGGAAGGAGAGACCCAGTACTTC